This T cell receptor (beta chain) was captured by sequencing in a study of quantifying T cell responses using KT2 cells. Overall study: cDNA was made from DNase-treated RNA using alpha and beta constant primers. Under optimum conditions, T4 ligation efficiency was estimated at more than 8%. Overall study results and limits: KT2 sequences were detected down to about one KT2 cell per 100,000 PBMC.

The CDR3 contains 13 residues. V lost 7 bases, J lost 5 bases, and 14 bases lay in between. Germline V gene lookup returns CDR1 SGHAT and CDR2 FQNNGV. This clonotype appeared many times. Its antigen remains unknown. An oligo carrying a UMI was ligated to the cDNA 3' end. First-round PCR used about 4 cycles and beta primers RC1.1 and RC1.2 covering TRBC1 and TRBC2. MiXCR, run by TCRdb on the UMI-ligation and nested PCR reads, gives a single entry per CDR3 protein. The sample contains 60,000 or so distinct CDR3 sequences, approximately 13% of which appear only once. Sequencing was carried out using PBMCs spiked with cells of the T cell clone KT2. This TCR derives from a human donor. This rearrangement joins TRBV11-2 to TRBJ2-5; D gene ambiguous. The CDR3 region has the DNA TGTGCCAGCAATCCTGGACCGACGGAGACCCAGTACTTC. Amino acid sequence: CASNPGPTETQYF.